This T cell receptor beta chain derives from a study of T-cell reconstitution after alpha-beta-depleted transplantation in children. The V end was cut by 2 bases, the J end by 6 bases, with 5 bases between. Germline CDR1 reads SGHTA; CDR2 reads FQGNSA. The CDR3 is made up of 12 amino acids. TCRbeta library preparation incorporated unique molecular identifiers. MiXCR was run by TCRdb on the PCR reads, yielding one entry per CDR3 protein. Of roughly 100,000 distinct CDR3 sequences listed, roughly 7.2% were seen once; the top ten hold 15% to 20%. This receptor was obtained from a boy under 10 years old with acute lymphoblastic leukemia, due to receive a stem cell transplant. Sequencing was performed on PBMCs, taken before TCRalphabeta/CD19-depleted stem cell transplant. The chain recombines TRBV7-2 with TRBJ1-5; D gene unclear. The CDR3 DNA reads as TGTGCCAGCAGCTTATTCGGTCAGCCCCAGCATTTT. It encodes CASSLFGQPQHF.